This TCR beta chain came from a study of blood T cell repertoires in COVID-19. This clone came up once. The CDR3 loop spans 14 amino acids. With 2 bases removed from V and 10 bases from J, the gap between germline ends came to 15 bases. Germline V CDR1 and CDR2: SNHLY, FYNNEI. Study processing details: For nucleated cells, counts were estimated from reference gene primer amplification. Here immunoSEQ multiplex PCR was the method, and the copy in TCRdb shows in-frame clones only, minus some. V and J calls and clone size are as listed in that table; D and trimming were resolved from the DNA. The top ten hold over 6.5% of the sample, which has 180,000 or so clones, roughly 84% seen once.

The specimen sequenced was PBMCs or T cells enriched from blood (not recorded which). The rearrangement joins TRBV2 to TRBJ2-1, with D tentatively TRBD1 (5 bases). The origin of this receptor is a man between 40 and 49 years old who had recovered from COVID-19. The CDR3 DNA sequence: TGTGCCAGCAGTGAACTAGAAGGGGTGGGCGAGCAGTTCTTC. Protein product: CASSELEGVGEQFF.